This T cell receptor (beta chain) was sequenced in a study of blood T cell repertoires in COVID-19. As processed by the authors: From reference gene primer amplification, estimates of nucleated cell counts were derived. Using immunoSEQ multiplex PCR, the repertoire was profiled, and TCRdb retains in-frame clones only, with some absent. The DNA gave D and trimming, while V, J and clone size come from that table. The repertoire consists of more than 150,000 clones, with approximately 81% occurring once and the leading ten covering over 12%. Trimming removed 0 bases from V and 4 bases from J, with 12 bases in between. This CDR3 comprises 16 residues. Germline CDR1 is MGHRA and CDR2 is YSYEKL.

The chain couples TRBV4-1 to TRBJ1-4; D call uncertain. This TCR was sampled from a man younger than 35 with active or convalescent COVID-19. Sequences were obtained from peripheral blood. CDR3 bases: TGCGCCAGCAGCCAAGATCGGGGAGGCCATAATGAAAAACTGTTTTTT. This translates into CASSQDRGGHNEKLFF.